This is a list of T cell receptor beta chains from one sample in a study of OX40 agonist ivuxolimab in advanced cancers. Assay: immunoSEQ multiplex PCR; the TCRdb copy retains only in-frame clones and omits some. This table has approximately 70,000 clones, roughly nine tenths appearing once. The starting material was CD4+ or CD8+ T cells sorted from blood, obtained in a trial of the OX40 agonist ivuxolimab. The receptors stem from an adult with an advanced solid tumor such as melanoma, head and neck, liver or kidney cancer. Both conserved end residues are part of each CDR3. The order of the fields is CDR3 length, clone size, V gene, CDR3 protein. The listing skips clone size in some rows; elsewhere it reads once, few, many or a size class.

length: 14; size: .; V: TRBV27; CDR3: CASRKGSSGNTIYF
length: 14; size: .; V: TRBV9; CDR3: CASSVDHSNQPQHF
length: 15; size: .; V: TRBV15; CDR3: CATSRGPTYSYEQYF
length: 15; size: .; V: TRBV11-2; CDR3: CASSLRGGSSYEQYF
length: 13; size: .; V: TRBV28; CDR3: CASSSGITLEAFF
length: 15; size: .; V: TRBV5-4; CDR3: CASSLRTGMNTEAFF
length: 16; size: .; V: TRBV5-1; CDR3: CASSLPGTAMNTEAFF
length: 13; size: .; V: TRBV5-1; CDR3: CASSSSPGQKAFF
length: 13; size: few; V: TRBV29-1; CDR3: CSVASGAGQPQHF
length: 13; size: .; V: TRBV9; CDR3: CASSPDPAGEQFF
length: 14; size: .; V: TRBV7-2; CDR3: CASSFSRGNQPQHF
length: 13; size: .; V: TRBV11-2; CDR3: CASSSLSEETQYF
length: 15; size: .; V: TRBV19; CDR3: CASSLGPLGSYEQYF
length: 12; size: .; V: TRBV10-1; CDR3: CASSEFSYEQYF
length: 13; size: .; V: TRBV18; CDR3: CASSPEVGTVQYF
length: 8; size: .; V: TRBV7-9; CDR3: CASSQQFF
length: 14; size: .; V: TRBV6-5; CDR3: CASSLRDPQDEQFF
length: 12; size: .; V: TRBV7-2; CDR3: CASSFPGTEQYF
length: 14; size: .; V: TRBV6-5; CDR3: CASRRDRDTGELFF
length: 13; size: .; V: TRBV7-2; CDR3: CASSLSWSDTQYF
length: 13; size: few; V: TRBV19; CDR3: CASSKGNSYEQYF
length: 15; size: .; V: TRBV6-6; CDR3: CASSSAGSSYNEQFF
length: 16; size: .; V: TRBV4-3; CDR3: CASSQVFRVTTTEAFF
length: 13; size: once; V: TRBV6-1; CDR3: CASSEGGQETQYF
length: 16; size: .; V: TRBV28; CDR3: CASSIPAGQGQETQYF
length: 15; size: .; V: TRBV9; CDR3: CASSVRQGPNEKLFF
length: 20; size: .; V: TRBV19; CDR3: CASSIRLAGGPALAKNIQYF
length: 17; size: .; V: TRBV9; CDR3: CASSVGVGGSGANVLTF
length: 17; size: .; V: TRBV7-2; CDR3: CASSPWGGGAGGGEQYF
length: 15; size: .; V: TRBV7-9; CDR3: CASSPPNVWGEKLFF
length: 16; size: .; V: TRBV7-8; CDR3: CASSLARPSGANVLTF
length: 15; size: .; V: TRBV4-2; CDR3: CASSQDSSTNEKLFF
length: 15; size: .; V: TRBV7-2; CDR3: CASSLEQGYNSPLHF
length: 15; size: .; V: TRBV5-4; CDR3: CASSSRTVNTGELFF
length: 16; size: once; V: TRBV6-6; CDR3: CASRPGLAGDTGELFF
length: 13; size: .; V: TRBV5-1; CDR3: CASSLAGYTEAFF
length: 17; size: once; V: TRBV5-1; CDR3: CASSRPGLAGDSYEQYF
length: 13; size: .; V: TRBV9; CDR3: CASSVGTRTEAFF
length: 14; size: .; V: TRBV6-1; CDR3: CASSERGARQPQHF
length: 15; size: .; V: TRBV15; CDR3: CATSRDRQGTGEQYF
length: 14; size: .; V: TRBV6-6; CDR3: CASSYGPHQETQYF
length: 13; size: .; V: TRBV18; CDR3: CASSPDSNYGYTF
length: 13; size: .; V: TRBV18; CDR3: CASSPSGSYEQYF
length: 14; size: .; V: TRBV27; CDR3: CASRRGTASYEQYF